The sequence of this TCR beta chain was determined in a study of T cells after yellow fever vaccination. Template-switching 5'RACE yielded the TCR cDNA; a universal primer site and UMIs were added in the process. In TCRdb, the 5' RACE reads were re-called with MiXCR into one record per CDR3 protein. Found here are 300,000 or so distinct CDR3 sequences, roughly 9% of them singletons; the top ten hold approximately 3.5%. Study outcomes and limitations: Clonotypes appearing in both CD4 and CD8 compartments existed, and their share was small. Post-booster samples contained most primary-vaccination clones (approximately 95% CD4, 70% to 90% CD8). The secondary response was weaker, and its peak arrived faster, on day 5 versus 15.

A remark on this clonotype: What it binds is unknown.

This receptor was taken from a man between 18 and 35 years old who received the YFV17D yellow fever vaccine. Sample: CD4+ T cells sorted from PBMCs, taken 5 days after the yellow fever booster vaccination.

The CDR3 DNA follows: TGTGCCATCAGTGCAAGGTGGGATACGCAGTATTTT. Translating gives CAISARWDTQYF. The chain uses TRBV10-3 and TRBJ2-3; D gene uncertain. Per the germline V gene, CDR1 is ENHRY and CDR2 is SYGVKD. Trimming shortened V by 4 bases and J by 6 bases, and 8 bases separated the two germline ends. The CDR3 has 12 amino acids.